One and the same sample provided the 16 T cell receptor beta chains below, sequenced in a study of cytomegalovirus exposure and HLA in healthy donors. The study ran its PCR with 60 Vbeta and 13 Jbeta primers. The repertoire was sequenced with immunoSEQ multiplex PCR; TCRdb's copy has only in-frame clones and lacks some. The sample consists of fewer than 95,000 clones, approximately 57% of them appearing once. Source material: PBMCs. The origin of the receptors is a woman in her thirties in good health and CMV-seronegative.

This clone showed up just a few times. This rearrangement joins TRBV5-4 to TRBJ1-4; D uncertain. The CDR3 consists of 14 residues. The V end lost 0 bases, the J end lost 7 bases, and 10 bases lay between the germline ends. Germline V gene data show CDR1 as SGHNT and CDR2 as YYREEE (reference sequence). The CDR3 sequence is CASSLAGMGEKLFF. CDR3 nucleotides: TGTGCCAGCAGCTTGGCCGGGATGGGTGAAAAACTGTTTTTT.

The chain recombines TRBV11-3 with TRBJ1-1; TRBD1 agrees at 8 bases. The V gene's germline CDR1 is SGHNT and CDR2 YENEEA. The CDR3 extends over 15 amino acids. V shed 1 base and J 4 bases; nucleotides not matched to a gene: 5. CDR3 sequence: CASSLVVTGGTEAFF. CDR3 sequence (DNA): TGTGCCAGCAGCTTAGTGGTAACAGGGGGCACTGAAGCTTTCTTT.

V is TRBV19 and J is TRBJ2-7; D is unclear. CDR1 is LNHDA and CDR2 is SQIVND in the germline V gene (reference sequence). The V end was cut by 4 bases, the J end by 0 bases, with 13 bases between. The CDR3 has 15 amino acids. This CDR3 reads CASSKFGSSSYEQYF. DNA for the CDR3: TGTGCCAGTAGTAAGTTCGGGTCTTCCTCCTACGAGCAGTACTTC.

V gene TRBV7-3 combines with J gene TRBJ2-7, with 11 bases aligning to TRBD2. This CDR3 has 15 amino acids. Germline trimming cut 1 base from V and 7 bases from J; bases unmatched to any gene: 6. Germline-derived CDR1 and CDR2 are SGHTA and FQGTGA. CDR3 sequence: CASSLIAGGGREQYF. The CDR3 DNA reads TGTGCCAGCAGCTTAATAGCGGGAGGGGGTCGAGAGCAGTACTTC.

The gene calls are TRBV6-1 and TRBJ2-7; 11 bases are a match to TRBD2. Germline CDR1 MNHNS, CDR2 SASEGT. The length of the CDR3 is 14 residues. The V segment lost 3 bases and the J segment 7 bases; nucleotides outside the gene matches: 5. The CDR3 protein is CASSDLAGGREQYF. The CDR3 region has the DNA TGTGCCAGCAGTGACCTAGCGGGGGGACGGGAGCAGTACTTC.

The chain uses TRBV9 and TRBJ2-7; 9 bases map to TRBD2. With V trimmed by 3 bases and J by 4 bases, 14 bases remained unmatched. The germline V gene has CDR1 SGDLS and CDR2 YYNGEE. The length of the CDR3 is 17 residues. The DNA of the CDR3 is TGTGCCAGCAGCGAGGGCACTAGTAGCGGGAGTATGTACGAGCAGTACTTC. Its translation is CASSEGTSSGSMYEQYF.

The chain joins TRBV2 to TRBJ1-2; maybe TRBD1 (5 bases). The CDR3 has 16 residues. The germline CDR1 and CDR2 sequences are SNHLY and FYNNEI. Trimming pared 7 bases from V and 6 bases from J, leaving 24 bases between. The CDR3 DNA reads TGTGCCAGCACAAACTGGGGGGGTGAGGTGGGTGATGGCTACACCTTC. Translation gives CASTNWGGEVGDGYTF.

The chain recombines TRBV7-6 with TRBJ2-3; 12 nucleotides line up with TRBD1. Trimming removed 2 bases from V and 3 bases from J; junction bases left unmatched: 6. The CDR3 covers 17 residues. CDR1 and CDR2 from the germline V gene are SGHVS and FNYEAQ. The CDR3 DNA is TGTGCCAGCAGCTTAAGGGACAGGGGGCAGAGGACAGATACGCAGTATTTT. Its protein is CASSLRDRGQRTDTQYF. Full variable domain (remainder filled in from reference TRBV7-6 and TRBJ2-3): GAGVSQSPRYKVTKRGQDVALRCDPISGHVSLYWYRQALGQGPEFLTYFNYEAQQDKSGLPNDRFSAERPEGSISTLTIQRTEQRDSAMYRCASSLRDRGQRTDTQYFGPGTRLTVL.

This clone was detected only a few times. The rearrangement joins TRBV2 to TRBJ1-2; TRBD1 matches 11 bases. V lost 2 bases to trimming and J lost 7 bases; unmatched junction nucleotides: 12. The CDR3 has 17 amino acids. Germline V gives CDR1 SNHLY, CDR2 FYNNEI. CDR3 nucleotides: TGTGCCAGCAGTGAAAGGGGGAAAGGACAGGGGGCTATTGGCTACACCTTC. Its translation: CASSERGKGQGAIGYTF.

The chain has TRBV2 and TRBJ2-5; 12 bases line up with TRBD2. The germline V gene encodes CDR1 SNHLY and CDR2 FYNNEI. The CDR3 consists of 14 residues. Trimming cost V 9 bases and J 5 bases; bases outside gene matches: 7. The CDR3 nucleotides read TGTGCCAGTACCGGGACTAGCGGGCGGGAGACCCAGTACTTC. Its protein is CASTGTSGRETQYF.

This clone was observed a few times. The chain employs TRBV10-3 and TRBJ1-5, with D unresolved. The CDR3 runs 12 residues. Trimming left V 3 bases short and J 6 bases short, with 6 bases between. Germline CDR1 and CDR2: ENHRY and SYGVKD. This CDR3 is CAISEERQPQHF. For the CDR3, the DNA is TGTGCCATCAGTGAAGAGCGTCAGCCCCAGCATTTT.

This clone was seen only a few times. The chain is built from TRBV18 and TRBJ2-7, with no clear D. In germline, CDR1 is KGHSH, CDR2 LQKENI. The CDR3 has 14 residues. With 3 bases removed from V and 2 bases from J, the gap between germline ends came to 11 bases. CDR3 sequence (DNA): TGTGCCAGCTCACCCCCGAGGAGTACCTACGAGCAGTACTTC. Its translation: CASSPPRSTYEQYF.

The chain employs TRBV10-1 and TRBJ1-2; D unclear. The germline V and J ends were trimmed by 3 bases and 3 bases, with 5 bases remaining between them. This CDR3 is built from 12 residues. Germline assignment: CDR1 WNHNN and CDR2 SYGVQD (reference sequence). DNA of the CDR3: TGCGCCAGCAGTGATGAGTACTATGGCTACACCTTC. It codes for CASSDEYYGYTF.

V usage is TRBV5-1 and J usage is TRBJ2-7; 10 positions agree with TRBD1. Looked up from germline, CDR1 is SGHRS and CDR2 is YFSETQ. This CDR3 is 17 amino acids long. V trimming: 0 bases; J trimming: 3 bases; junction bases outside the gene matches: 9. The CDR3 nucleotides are TGCGCCAGCAGCTTGGCCATGGGACAGGGGCCTAACTACGAGCAGTACTTC. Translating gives CASSLAMGQGPNYEQYF.

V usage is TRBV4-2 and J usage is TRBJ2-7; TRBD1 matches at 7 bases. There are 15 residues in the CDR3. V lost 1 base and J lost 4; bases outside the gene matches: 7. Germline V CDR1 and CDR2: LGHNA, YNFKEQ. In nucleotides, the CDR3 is TGTGCCAGCAGCCAAGGTCCGGGACAGAATTACGAGCAGTACTTC. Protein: CASSQGPGQNYEQYF.

Written as DNA, the CDR3 is TGCGCCAGCAGTGACCTAGATACGCAGTATTTT. It codes for CASSDLDTQYF. The chain joins TRBV10-2 to TRBJ2-3; D gene ambiguous. The CDR3 totals 11 residues. V was trimmed by 3 bases and J by 5 bases, leaving 3 bases between them. Per the germline V gene, CDR1 is WSHSY and CDR2 is SAAADI.